This paragraph reports one T cell receptor beta chain. The sample originates from a study of T cells in Graves' hyperthyroidism and ophthalmopathy. Study-level information: Peripheral blood sampling occurred at initial diagnosis, before any treatment.

CDR3 length: 15 amino acids. The germline V gene encodes CDR1 SGHTS and CDR2 YDEGEE. With V trimmed by 0 bases and J by 7 bases, 5 bases remained unmatched. Exclusions: uncontrolled infection, other autoimmune disease, pregnancy, lactation. Clinical symptoms, serum thyroxine and TRAb, thyroid ultrasound and orbital computed tomography together formed the diagnostic basis. PBMCs were sourced from roughly 9.7 ml fresh peripheral blood. Amplification yielded TCR beta CDR3 regions, with RNA transcripts as the source. TCR CDR3 underwent first-round RT-PCR with the HTBI primer set. TCRdb processed the multiplex PCR reads anew with MiXCR; each CDR3 protein has one entry. This table holds 380,000 or so distinct CDR3 sequences, approximately 20% found once.

The material sequenced was blood. The chain recombines TRBV5-8 with TRBJ1-5, with 9 bases fitting TRBD1. This TCR was sampled from a woman under 30 with Graves' hyperthyroidism. The CDR3 protein is CASSLEGTGKQPQHF. DNA of the CDR3: TGTGCCAGCAGCTTGGAGGGGACAGGGAAGCAGCCCCAGCATTTT.